This TCR beta chain emerged from a study of shared T cell receptors in the human thymus. Deletions cut 3 bases from V and 7 bases from J, with 15 bases between. This CDR3 region has 15 residues. Germline V gene sequence: CDR1 MNHEY, CDR2 SMNVEV (reference sequence). The assay was immunoSEQ multiplex PCR, and TCRdb's table has in-frame clones only and misses some. The table shows a few hundred thousand clones, with 95% occurring only once. The receptor's source is a human donor. The gene calls are TRBV27 and TRBJ1-4, with D perhaps matching TRBD1 (5 bases). The sequencing input was thymocytes. The CDR3 here is CASSLSGWGGEKLFF. Here the CDR3 DNA reads TGTGCCAGCAGTTTGTCAGGCTGGGGGGGTGAAAAACTGTTTTTT.